Given below is one TCR beta chain in context. This clonotype was found a few times. This clone's antigen is unknown. No quality values exist for individual bases; no much larger clone is one base distant. Library preparation used PCR. DNA from cultured CD4+ T cells was subjected to TCR sequencing with the Oncomine TCR Beta short-read assay at the Johns Hopkins FTIC core. The QIAamp micro DNA kit was used to extract genomic DNA from the cultured CD4+ T cells. The Oncomine TCR Beta libraries from cultured CD4+ T cells were pooled using unique dual indexes and then sequenced on an Illumina iSeq 100. The authors' pipeline ran thus. Non-productive sequences were removed, and CDR3s that did not start with C, did not end with F or W, or were shorter than 7 amino acids were discarded. The MANAFEST web application was used to identify antigen-specific clonotypes by comparing peptide-stimulated wells against reference wells and other culture wells. To be called positive, a clone needed an FDR below 0.05, an odds ratio above 5, and a productive frequency above 0.1% in at least two of three replicate wells. Cross-reactive clonotypes were defined as significantly expanded in both SARS-CoV-2 spike wells and at least one common cold coronavirus spike condition. Levenshtein distances (stringdist) and unrooted phylogenetic trees (ape) in R version 3.6.1 were used to assess CDR3 homology. TCRdb reprocessed the public reads (quality trimming at Q25 with fastp, clone calling with MiXCR) and kept in-frame beta chains. Each entry is one CDR3 protein sequence, shown with its most common DNA and genes. TCRdb's processing, not the study's, gives the V and J calls here. Within this sample are 8,000 to 10,000 distinct CDR3 sequences, with 30% to 40% of them counted one time only. The ten largest make up 20% to 30% of the sample.

This sample is drawn from a study of vaccination and CD4 T cells after COVID-19 (dated 2022 in TCRdb). Some background on the complete study: The convalescent cohort comprised six males and four females, including two Hispanic individuals, seven Caucasians, two Asians and one multiracial person. Participants got two doses of the Pfizer-BioNTech BNT162b2 vaccine (n=8) or two doses of the Moderna mRNA-1273 vaccine (n=2). In around 10 COVID-19 convalescent patients and a few infection-naive healthy vaccine recipients, researchers compared the spike-specific CD4+ TCR repertoire from before mRNA vaccination with the repertoire from after. Post-vaccine blood samples were taken a median of around 68 days after the second vaccine dose, with a range of 14 to 241 days. Culture stimuli were overlapping spike peptide pools from SARS-CoV-2 and from the common cold coronaviruses HCoV-NL63, HCoV-OC43 and HCoV-229E. Control cultures used a CEFX viral epitope pool as positive control, an HIV-1 Nef peptide pool as negative control, or no peptide. At the TCR clonotype level, an earlier paper using these donors assessed memory CD4+ T cell crossreactivity between SARS-CoV-2 and common cold coronavirus spike proteins. Post-COVID blood samples from convalescent patients were collected a median of roughly 100 days after diagnosis, with a range of 35 to 161 days.

What the work shows at the level of the full study, not this receptor alone: The median number of SARS-CoV-2-reactive clonotypes rose from approximately 20 after infection to a few dozen after vaccination, but the change was not significant. Of the vaccine-specific clones in convalescent patients, 304 of 307, or nearly all, reacted only to SARS-CoV-2 spike and did not cross-react with common cold coronaviruses. Among convalescent patients, a median about 86% of the SARS-CoV-2-reactive clones seen after vaccination appeared only after vaccination, which suggests priming specific to the vaccine. Relatively few convalescent patients were included in the study, and early timepoints after natural infection were not analyzed.

What this sample's treatment or condition label stands for: roughly 10-day PBMC culture with coronavirus spike peptide pools or control peptides (ViraFEST assay). CD4+ T cells from unexposed donors were collected before the COVID-19 pandemic (2011-2018). The ViraFEST assay was used in the study, in which antigen-specific T cells were expanded with peptide pools and expanded clonotypes were subsequently identified by TCR sequencing. Each well held under 2.5 million PBMCs cultured in IMDM containing about 5% human AB serum and 9 to 10 IU/ml IL-2, with roughly 9.2 ug/ml peptide pools added. On days 3 and 7, half of the culture medium was replaced with fresh IL-2-containing medium. After about 10 days of culture, CD4+ T cells were isolated by negative selection using the EasySep CD4+ T cell isolation kit. As cell numbers permitted, CD4+ T cells from unexposed donors were tested for reactivity to SARS-CoV-2 S and N and to four common cold coronavirus spike pools. Ficoll-Paque Plus gradient centrifugation was used to isolate PBMCs from whole blood, and the isolated PBMCs were then either used fresh or cryopreserved at -140C. Triplicate wells were generally used for each culture condition. The leukapheresis product for the unexposed donors was obtained through commercial purchase.

The CDR3, cysteine through phenylalanine, is 13 amino acids long. Only the CDR3 DNA stays, 39 bases, in frame from base 1. The trim is 0 bases for V and 8 bases for J, with a gap of 8 bases between the germline ends. CDR1 SGHTA and CDR2 FQGNSA are derived from the germline V gene. The source material was CD4+ T cells from blood, cultured in vitro. This clonotype was sampled from a human donor in good health. The chain joins TRBV7-2 to TRBJ2-1; the D gene lacks a confident call. The sequenced DNA is TGTGCCAGCAGCTTAGCAGGGATTGATGAGCAGTTCTTC. This codes for CASSLAGIDEQFF. Here the CDR3 is joined to the reference TRBV7-2 and TRBJ2-1 genes, and the full variable domain is: GAGVSQSPSNKVTEKGKDVELRCDPISGHTALYWYRQSLGQGLEFLIYFQGNSAPDKSGLPSDRFSAERTGGSVSTLTIQRTQQEDSAVYLCASSLAGIDEQFFGPGTRLTVL.